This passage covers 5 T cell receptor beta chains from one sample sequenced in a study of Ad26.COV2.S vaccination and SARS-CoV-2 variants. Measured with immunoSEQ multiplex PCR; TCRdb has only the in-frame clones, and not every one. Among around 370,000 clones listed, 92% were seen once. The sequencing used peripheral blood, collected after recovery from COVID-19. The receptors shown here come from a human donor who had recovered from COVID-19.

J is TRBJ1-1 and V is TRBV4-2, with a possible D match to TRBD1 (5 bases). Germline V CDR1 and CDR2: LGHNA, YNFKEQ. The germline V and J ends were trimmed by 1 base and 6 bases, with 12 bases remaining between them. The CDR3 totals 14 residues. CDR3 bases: TGTGCCAGCAGCCAAGTTTTGACAGACTCTGAAGCTTTCTTT. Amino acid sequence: CASSQVLTDSEAFF.

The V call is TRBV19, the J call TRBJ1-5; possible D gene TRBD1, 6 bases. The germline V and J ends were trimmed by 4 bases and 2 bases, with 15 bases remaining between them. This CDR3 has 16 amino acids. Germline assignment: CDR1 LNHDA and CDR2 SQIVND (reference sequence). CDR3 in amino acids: CASSTTRDTRNQPQHF. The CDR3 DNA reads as TGTGCCAGTAGTACTACCCGGGACACCCGCAATCAGCCCCAGCATTTT. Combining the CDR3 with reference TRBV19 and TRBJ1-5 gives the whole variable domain DGGITQSPKYLFRKEGQNVTLSCEQNLNHDAMYWYRQDPGQGLRLIYYSQIVNDFQKGDIAEGYSVSREKKESFPLTVTSAQKNPTAFYLCASSTTRDTRNQPQHFGDGTRLSIL.

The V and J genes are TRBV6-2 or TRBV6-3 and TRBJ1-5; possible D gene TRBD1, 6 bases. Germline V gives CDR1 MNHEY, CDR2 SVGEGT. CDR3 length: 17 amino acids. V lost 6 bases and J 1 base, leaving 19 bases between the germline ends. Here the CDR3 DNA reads TGTGCCAGCAGCCCTACCTTACAGGGAGACAGCAATCAGCCCCAGCATTTT. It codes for CASSPTLQGDSNQPQHF.

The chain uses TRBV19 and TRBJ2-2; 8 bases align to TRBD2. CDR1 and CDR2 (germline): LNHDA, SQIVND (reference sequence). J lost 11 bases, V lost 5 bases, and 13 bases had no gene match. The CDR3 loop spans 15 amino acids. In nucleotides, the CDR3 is TGTGCCAGTAGTGCTCCGGGACTAGTTGGTTCCGAGCTGTTTTTT. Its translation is CASSAPGLVGSELFF.

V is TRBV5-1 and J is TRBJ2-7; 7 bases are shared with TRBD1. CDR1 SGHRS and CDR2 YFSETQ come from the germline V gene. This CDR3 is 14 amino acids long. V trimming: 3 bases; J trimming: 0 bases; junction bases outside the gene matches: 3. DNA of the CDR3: TGCGCCAGCAGCTCACAGGGGATCTCCTACGAGCAGTACTTC. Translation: CASSSQGISYEQYF. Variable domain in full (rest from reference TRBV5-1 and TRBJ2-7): KAGVTQTPRYLIKTRGQQVTLSCSPISGHRSVSWYQQTPGQGLQFLFEYFSETQRNKGNFPGRFSGRQFSNSRSEMNVSTLELGDSALYLCASSSQGISYEQYFGPGTRLTVT.